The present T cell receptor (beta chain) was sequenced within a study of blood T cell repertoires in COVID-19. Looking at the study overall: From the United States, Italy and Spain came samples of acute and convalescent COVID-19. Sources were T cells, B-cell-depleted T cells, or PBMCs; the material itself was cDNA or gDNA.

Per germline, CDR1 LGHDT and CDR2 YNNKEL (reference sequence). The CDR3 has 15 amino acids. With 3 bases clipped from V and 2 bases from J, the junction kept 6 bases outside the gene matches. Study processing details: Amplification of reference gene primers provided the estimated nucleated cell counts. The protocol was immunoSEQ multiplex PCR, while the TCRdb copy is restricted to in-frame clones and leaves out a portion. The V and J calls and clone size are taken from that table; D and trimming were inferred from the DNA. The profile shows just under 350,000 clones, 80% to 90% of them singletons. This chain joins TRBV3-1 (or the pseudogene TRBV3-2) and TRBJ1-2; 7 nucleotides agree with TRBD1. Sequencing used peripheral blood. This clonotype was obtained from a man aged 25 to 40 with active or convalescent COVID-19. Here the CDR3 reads CASSQAGQMNYGYTF. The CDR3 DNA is TGTGCCAGCAGCCAGGCGGGACAGATGAACTATGGCTACACCTTC.